One TCR beta chain is described in this entry. Its antigen has not been determined. Base quality data are lacking; no much larger clone is found one base away. TCRbeta CDR3 regions were amplified from genomic DNA using the immunoSEQ Assay, a bias-controlled multiplex PCR. The study's processing was this. Within the assay, amplification of reference gene primers was used to estimate how many nucleated cells each sample contained. To quantify the absolute abundance of each unique TCRbeta CDR3 rearrangement, sequence reads were collapsed and filtered. For each sample, productive Simpson clonality was calculated as the square root of Simpson's diversity index over productive rearrangements. Imported from immuneACCESS, the table was reduced by TCRdb to in-frame sequences with V and J called. These copies leave out some clones; in studies compared against another copy, an unresolved V gene accounts for under half, and the cause of the remainder is not known. V, J and clone size derive from that table, while D and trimming were established from the DNA sequence. In this sample the table shows approximately 250,000 clones, around 89% of which occur a single time. The ten top clones hold about 4% of the sample.

Measured from the cysteine to the phenylalanine, the CDR3 is 13 residues long. The CDR3 DNA has 39 bases and is translated from base 1. The germline V gene encodes CDR1 SEHNR and CDR2 FQNEAQ (reference sequence). From V the trimming removes 2 bases and from J it removes 9 bases, while the gene matches leave 4 bases of the junction unaccounted for. This entry is derived from a study of blood T cell repertoires in COVID-19 (dated by TCRdb to 2018 to 2021). About the study as a whole: The collaborator samples originated in the United States, Italy and Spain and spanned the acute and convalescent phases of COVID-19. HLA class I and class II types, where available, came from metadata supplied by the sample provider rather than from assay-based typing. The samples were drawn from the first 160 participants of the ongoing ImmuneRACE study and from 1,254 subjects provided by 6 global collaborators. The dataset comprised deeply sampled blood TCRbeta repertoires from subjects exposed to, actively infected with, or recovered from COVID-19. The repertoires were made available in a free public database intended to serve as a resource for research on the immune response to SARS-CoV-2. The prospective study material was composed of cDNA or gDNA derived from T cells, B-cell-depleted T cells, or PBMCs. The sample metadata nearly always contained a de-identified subject ID, COVID-19 status, age in years and sex. Beyond this particular receptor, the publication reports: The amount of clinical and demographic metadata varied by source and participant and was provided uncurated.

In the prospective study, participants were about 18 to 89 years old, resided in about 25 geographic areas of the United States, and were enrolled through a virtual design. In the prospective study, participants were assigned to cohorts based on the clinical history participants reported in a screening survey and a study questionnaire. In the prospective study, mobile phlebotomists collected whole blood, serum and a nasopharyngeal or oropharyngeal swab from each participant. Additional blood draws and questionnaires over a 2-month period could optionally be provided by prospective study participants. Blood samples from the prospective study were shipped frozen or at room temperature prior to DNA extraction.

Sequenced: PBMCs or T cells enriched from blood (not recorded which). The clonotype originates from a woman younger than 45 with acute COVID-19. The rearranged chain carries TRBV7-9 and TRBJ1-5; TRBD1 fits 7 bases in the junction. CDR3 region: CASSLRDSTPQHF. The sequence in DNA is TGTGCCAGCAGCTTAAGGGACAGCACGCCCCAGCATTTT.